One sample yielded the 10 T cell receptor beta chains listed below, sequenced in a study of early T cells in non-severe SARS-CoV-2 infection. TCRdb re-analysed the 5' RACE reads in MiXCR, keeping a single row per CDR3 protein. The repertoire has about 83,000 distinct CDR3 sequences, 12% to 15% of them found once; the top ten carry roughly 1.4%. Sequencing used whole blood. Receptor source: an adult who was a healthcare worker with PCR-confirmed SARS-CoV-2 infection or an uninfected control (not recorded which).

The CDR3 loop reads CASLLAGGLGDTDTQYF. CDR3 sequence (DNA): TGTGCCAGCCTGCTAGCGGGGGGCCTAGGTGACACAGATACGCAGTATTTT. The chain carries TRBV2 and TRBJ2-3; TRBD2 matches at 11 bases. Per germline, CDR1 SNHLY and CDR2 FYNNEI. V trimming: 8 bases; J trimming: 2 bases; junction bases outside the gene matches: 12. This CDR3 contains 17 residues. The full variable domain, its missing parts supplied by reference TRBV2 and TRBJ2-3, is EPEVTQTPSHQVTQMGQEVILRCVPISNHLYFYWYRQILGQKVEFLVSFYNNEISEKSEIFDDQFSVERPDGSNFTLKIRSTKLEDSAMYFCASLLAGGLGDTDTQYFGPGTRLTVL.

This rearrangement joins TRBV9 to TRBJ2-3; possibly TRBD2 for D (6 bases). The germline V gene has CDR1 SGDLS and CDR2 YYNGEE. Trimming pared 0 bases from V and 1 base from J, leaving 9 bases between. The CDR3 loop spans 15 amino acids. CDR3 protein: CASSVATGGTDTQYF. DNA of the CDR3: TGTGCCAGCAGCGTAGCTACGGGGGGCACAGATACGCAGTATTTT.

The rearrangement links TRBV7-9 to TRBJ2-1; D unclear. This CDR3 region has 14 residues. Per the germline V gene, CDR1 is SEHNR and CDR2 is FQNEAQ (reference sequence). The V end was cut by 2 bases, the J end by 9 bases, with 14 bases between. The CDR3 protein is CASSLPRAIGEQFF. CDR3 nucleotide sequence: TGTGCCAGCAGCTTACCCCGGGCTATCGGTGAGCAGTTCTTC.

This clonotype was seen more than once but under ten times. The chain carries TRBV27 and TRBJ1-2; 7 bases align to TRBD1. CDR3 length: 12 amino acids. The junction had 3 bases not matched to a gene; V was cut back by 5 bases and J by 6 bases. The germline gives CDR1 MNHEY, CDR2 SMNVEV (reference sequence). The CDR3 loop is CASSRTGDGYTF. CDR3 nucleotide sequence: TGTGCCAGCAGTCGGACAGGTGATGGCTACACCTTC.

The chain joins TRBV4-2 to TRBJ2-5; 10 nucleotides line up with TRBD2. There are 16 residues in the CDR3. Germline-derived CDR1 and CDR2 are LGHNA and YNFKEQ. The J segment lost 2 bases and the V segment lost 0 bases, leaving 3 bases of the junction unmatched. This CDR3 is CASSQDLAGEQETQYF. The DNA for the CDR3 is TGTGCCAGCAGCCAAGATCTAGCGGGGGAGCAAGAGACCCAGTACTTC.

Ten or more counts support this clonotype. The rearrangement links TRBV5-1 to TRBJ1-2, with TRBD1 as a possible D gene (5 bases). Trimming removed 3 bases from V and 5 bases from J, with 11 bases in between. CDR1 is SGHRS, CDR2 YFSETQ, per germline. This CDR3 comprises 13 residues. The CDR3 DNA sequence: TGCGCCAGCAGCTCTGACAGACAATATGGCTACACCTTC. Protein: CASSSDRQYGYTF.

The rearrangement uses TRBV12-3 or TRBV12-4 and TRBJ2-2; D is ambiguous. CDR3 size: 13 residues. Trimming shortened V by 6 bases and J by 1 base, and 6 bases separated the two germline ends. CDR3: CASRPQNTGELFF. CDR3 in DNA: TGTGCCAGCAGGCCCCAGAACACCGGGGAGCTGTTTTTT.

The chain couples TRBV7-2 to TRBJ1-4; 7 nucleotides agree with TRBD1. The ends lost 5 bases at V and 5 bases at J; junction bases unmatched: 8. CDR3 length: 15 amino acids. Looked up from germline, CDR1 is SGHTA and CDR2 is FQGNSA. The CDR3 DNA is TGTGCCAGCAGCCTGGAGGGGGCGAAGAATGAAAAACTGTTTTTT. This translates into CASSLEGAKNEKLFF.

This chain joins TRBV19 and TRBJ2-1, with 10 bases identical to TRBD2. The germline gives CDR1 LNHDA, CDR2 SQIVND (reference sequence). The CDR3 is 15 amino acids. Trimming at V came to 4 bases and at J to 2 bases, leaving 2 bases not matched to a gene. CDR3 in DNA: TGTGCCAGTAGTAACCTAGCGGGGGCCTACAATGAGCAGTTCTTC. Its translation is CASSNLAGAYNEQFF.

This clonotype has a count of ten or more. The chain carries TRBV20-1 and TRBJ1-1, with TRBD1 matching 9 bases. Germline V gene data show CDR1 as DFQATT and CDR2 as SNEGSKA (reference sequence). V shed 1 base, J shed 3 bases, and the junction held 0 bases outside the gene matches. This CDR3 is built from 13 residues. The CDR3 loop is CSARGTGDTEAFF. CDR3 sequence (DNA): TGCAGTGCTAGAGGGACAGGGGACACTGAAGCTTTCTTT.